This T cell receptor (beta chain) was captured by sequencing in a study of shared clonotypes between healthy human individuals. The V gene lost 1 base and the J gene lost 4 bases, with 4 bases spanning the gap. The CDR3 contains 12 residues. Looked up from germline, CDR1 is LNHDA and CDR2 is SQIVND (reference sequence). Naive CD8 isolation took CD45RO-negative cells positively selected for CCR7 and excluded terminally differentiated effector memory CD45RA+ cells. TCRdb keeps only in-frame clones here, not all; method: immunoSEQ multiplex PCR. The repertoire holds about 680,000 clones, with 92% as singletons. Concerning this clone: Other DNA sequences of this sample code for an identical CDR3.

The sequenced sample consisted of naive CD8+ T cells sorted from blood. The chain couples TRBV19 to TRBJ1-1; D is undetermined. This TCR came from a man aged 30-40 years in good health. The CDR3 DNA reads TGTGCCAGTAGTATAGGTTCCACTGAAGCTTTCTTT. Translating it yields CASSIGSTEAFF.